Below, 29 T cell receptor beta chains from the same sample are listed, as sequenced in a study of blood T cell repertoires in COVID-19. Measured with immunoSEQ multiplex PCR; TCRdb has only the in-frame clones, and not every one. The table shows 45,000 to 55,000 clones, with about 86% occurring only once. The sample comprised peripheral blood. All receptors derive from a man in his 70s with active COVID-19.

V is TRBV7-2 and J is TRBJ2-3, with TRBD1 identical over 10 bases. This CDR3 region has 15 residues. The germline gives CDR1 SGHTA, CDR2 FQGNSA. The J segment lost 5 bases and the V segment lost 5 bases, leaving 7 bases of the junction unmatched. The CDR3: CASSLLGQGGDTQYF. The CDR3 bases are TGTGCCAGCAGCCTACTCGGACAGGGGGGAGATACGCAGTATTTT.

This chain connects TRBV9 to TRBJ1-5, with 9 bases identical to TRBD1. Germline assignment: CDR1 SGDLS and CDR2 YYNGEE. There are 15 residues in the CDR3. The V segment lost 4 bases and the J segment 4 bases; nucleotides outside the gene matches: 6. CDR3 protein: CASSPGQGPNQPQHF. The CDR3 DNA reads TGTGCCAGCAGCCCCGGACAGGGGCCGAATCAGCCCCAGCATTTT.

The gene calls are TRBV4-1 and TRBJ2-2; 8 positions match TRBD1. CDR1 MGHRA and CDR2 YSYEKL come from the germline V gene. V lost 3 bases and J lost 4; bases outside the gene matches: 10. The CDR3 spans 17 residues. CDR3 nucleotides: TGCGCCAGCAGCCAGTCCTTAGACAGGGGCGGCACCGGGGAGCTGTTTTTT. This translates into CASSQSLDRGGTGELFF.

For the CDR3, the DNA is TGCGCCAGCGCTCGGACTAGCGGGGGGTCATCGGATACGCAGTATTTT. Translated, it gives CASARTSGGSSDTQYF. The rearrangement uses TRBV5-1 and TRBJ2-3; 14 bases match TRBD2. CDR3 length: 16 residues. Germline loops: CDR1 SGHRS, CDR2 YFSETQ. V lost 7 bases, J lost 6 bases, and 10 bases stayed unmatched.

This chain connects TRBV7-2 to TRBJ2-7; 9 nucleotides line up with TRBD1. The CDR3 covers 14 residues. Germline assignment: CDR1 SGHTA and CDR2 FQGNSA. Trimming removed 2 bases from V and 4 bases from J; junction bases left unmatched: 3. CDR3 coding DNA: TGTGCCAGCAGCTTACGGACAGGGGAGTACGAGCAGTACTTC. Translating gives CASSLRTGEYEQYF.

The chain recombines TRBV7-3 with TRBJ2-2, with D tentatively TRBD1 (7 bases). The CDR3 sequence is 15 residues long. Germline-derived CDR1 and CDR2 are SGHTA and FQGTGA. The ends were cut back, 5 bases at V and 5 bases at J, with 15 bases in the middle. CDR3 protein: CASSHSAGGTGELFF. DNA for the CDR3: TGTGCCAGCAGCCACTCGGCAGGGGGGACCGGGGAGCTGTTTTTT.

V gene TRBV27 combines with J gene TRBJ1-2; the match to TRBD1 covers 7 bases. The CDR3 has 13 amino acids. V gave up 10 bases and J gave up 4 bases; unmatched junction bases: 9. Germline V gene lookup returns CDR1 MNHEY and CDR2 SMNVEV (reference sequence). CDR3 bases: TGTGCCACCAAGACAGGGCCCACCTATGGCTACACCTTC. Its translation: CATKTGPTYGYTF.

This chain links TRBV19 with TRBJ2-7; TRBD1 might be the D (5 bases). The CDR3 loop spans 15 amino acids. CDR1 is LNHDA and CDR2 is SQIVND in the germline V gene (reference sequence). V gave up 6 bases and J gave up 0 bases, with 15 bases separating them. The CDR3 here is CASRRGTGDSYEQYF. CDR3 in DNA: TGTGCCAGTAGAAGGGGAACAGGAGACTCCTACGAGCAGTACTTC.

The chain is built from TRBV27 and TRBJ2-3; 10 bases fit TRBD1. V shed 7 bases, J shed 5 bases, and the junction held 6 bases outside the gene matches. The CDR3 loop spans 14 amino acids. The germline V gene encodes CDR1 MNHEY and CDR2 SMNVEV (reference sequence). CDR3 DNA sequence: TGTGCCAGCACCGGGACAGGGGCGGTAGATACGCAGTATTTT. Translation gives CASTGTGAVDTQYF.

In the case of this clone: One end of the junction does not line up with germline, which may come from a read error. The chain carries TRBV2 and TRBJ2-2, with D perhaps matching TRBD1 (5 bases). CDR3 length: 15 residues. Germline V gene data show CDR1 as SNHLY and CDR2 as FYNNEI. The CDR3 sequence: CASSKPRANAGELFF. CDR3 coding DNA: TGTGCCAGCAGTAAGCCCAGGGCGAACGCCGGGGAGCTGTTTTTT.

The CDR3 sequence is CASRIAGGPTGELFF. CDR3 DNA: TGTGCCAGCAGGATAGCGGGGGGCCCCACCGGGGAGCTGTTTTTT. The V gene is TRBV2, the J gene TRBJ2-2; 10 nucleotides agree with TRBD2. The ends lost 6 bases at V and 4 bases at J; junction bases unmatched: 5. This CDR3 region has 15 residues. Germline V lookup: CDR1 SNHLY, CDR2 FYNNEI. Complete variable domain (other parts from reference TRBV2 and TRBJ2-2): EPEVTQTPSHQVTQMGQEVILRCVPISNHLYFYWYRQILGQKVEFLVSFYNNEISEKSEIFDDQFSVERPDGSNFTLKIRSTKLEDSAMYFCASRIAGGPTGELFFGEGSRLTVL.

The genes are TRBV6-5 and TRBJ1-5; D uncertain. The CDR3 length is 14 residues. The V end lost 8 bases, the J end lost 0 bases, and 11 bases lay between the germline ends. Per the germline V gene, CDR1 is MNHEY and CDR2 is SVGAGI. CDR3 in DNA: TGTGCCAGCTTGGCGACATCTAGCAATCAGCCCCAGCATTTT. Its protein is CASLATSSNQPQHF.

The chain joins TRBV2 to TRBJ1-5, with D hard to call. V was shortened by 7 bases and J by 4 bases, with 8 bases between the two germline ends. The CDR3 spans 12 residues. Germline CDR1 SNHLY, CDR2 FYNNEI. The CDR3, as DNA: TGTGCCAGCAATTGGAGAAATCAGCCCCAGCATTTT. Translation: CASNWRNQPQHF.

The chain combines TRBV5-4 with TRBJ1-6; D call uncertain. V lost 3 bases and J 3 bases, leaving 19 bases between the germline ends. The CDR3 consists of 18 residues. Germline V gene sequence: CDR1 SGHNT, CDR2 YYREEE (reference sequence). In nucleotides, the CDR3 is TGTGCCAGCAGCTCGGCCGCTCGGGGTGGGCTCTATAATTCACCCCTCCACTTT. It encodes CASSSAARGGLYNSPLHF. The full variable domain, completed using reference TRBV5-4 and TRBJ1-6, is ETGVTQSPTHLIKTRGQQVTLRCSSQSGHNTVSWYQQALGQGPQFIFQYYREEENGRGNFPPRFSGLQFPNYSSELNVNALELDDSALYLCASSSAARGGLYNSPLHFGNGTRLTVT.

For the CDR3, the DNA is TGTGCCAGTAGTATGAGAGGAAATGGCTACACCTTC. It encodes CASSMRGNGYTF. The rearrangement uses TRBV19 and TRBJ1-2, with unresolved D. In germline, CDR1 is LNHDA, CDR2 SQIVND (reference sequence). V dropped 3 bases and J dropped 6 bases, with 8 bases sitting between them. The CDR3 has 12 residues.

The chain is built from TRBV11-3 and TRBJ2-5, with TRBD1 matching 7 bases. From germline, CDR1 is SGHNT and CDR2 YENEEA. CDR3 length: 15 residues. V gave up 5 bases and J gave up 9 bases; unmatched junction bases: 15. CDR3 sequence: CASSVAGTAIRAQYF. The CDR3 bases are TGTGCCAGCAGCGTAGCCGGGACAGCAATCCGGGCCCAGTACTTC.

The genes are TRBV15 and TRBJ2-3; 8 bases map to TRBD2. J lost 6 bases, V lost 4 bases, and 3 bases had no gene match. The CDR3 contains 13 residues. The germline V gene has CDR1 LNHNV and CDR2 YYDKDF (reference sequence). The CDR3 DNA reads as TGTGCCACCAGCATGGGCGGGGGGGATACGCAGTATTTT. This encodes CATSMGGGDTQYF.

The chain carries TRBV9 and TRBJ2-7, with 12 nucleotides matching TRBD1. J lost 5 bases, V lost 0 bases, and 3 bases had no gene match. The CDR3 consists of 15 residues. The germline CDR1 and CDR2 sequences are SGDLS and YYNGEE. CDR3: CASSVGGTGGNEQYF. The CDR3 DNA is TGTGCCAGCAGCGTAGGAGGGACAGGGGGCAACGAGCAGTACTTC.

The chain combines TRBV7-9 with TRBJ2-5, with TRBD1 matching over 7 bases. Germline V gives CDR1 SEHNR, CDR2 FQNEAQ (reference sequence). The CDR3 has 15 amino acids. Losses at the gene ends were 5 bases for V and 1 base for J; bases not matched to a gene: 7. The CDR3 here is CASSPGTAIQETQYF. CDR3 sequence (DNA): TGTGCCAGCAGCCCCGGGACAGCTATCCAAGAGACCCAGTACTTC.

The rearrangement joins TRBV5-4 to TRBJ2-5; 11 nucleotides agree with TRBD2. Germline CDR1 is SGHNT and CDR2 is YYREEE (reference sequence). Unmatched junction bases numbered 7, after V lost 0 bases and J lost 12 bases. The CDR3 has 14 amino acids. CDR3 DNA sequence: TGTGCCAGCAGCTTGGAACTAGCGGGGGCGCTTAAGTACTTC. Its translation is CASSLELAGALKYF. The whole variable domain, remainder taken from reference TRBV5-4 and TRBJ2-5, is ETGVTQSPTHLIKTRGQQVTLRCSSQSGHNTVSWYQQALGQGPQFIFQYYREEENGRGNFPPRFSGLQFPNYSSELNVNALELDDSALYLCASSLELAGALKYFGPGTRLLVL.

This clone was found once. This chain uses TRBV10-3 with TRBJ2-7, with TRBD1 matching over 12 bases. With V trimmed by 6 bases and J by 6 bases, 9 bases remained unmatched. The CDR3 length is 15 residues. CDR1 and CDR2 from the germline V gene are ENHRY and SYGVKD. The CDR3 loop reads CAIRSPGTGGREQYF. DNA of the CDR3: TGTGCCATCAGATCACCCGGGACAGGGGGCCGCGAGCAGTACTTC.

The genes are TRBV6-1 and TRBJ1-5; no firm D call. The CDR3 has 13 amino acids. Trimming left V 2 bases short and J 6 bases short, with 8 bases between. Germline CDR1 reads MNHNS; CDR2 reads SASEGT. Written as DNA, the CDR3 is TGTGCCAGCAGTGAAAGCCCGTTTCAGCCCCAGCATTTT. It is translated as CASSESPFQPQHF.

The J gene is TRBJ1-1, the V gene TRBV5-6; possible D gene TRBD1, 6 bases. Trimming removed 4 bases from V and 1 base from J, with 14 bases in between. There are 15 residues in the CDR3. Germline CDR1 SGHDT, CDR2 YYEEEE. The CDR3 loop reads CASSPGGGTNTEAFF. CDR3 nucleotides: TGTGCCAGCAGCCCCGGCGGGGGCACGAACACTGAAGCTTTCTTT.

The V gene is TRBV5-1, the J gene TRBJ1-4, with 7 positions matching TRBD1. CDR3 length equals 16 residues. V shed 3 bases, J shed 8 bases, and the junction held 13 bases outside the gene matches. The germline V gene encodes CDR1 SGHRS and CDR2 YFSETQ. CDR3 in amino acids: CASSYAGTAGGEKLFF. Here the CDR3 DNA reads TGCGCCAGCAGCTATGCCGGGACAGCGGGAGGAGAAAAACTGTTTTTT. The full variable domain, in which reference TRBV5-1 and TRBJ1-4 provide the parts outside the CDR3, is KAGVTQTPRYLIKTRGQQVTLSCSPISGHRSVSWYQQTPGQGLQFLFEYFSETQRNKGNFPGRFSGRQFSNSRSEMNVSTLELGDSALYLCASSYAGTAGGEKLFFGSGTQLSVL.

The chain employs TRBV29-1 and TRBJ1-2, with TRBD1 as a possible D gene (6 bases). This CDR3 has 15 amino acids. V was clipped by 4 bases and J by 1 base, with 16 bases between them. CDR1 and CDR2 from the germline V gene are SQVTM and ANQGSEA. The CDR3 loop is CSVGEGQGVNYGYTF. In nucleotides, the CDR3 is TGCAGCGTTGGGGAGGGACAAGGGGTTAACTATGGCTACACCTTC.

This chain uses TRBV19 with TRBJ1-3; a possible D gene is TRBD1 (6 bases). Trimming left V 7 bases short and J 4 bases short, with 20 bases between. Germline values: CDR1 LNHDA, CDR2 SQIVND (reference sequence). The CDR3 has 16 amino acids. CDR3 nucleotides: TGTGCCAGTATCAATACTCCCAGGGGCCGAGGAAACACCATATATTTT. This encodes CASINTPRGRGNTIYF.

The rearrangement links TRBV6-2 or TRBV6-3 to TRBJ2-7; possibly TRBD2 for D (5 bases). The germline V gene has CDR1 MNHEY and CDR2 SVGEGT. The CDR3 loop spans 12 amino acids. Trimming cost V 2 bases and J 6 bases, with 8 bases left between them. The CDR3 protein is CASSYTSFEQYF. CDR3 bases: TGTGCCAGCAGTTACACTAGTTTCGAGCAGTACTTC.

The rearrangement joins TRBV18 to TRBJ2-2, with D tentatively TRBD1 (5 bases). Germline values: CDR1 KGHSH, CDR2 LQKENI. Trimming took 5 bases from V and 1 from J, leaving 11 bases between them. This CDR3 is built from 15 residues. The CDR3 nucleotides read TGTGCCAGCTCATCACTTGACAGGAACACCGGGGAGCTGTTTTTT. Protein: CASSSLDRNTGELFF.

The CDR3 DNA sequence: TGTGCCAGCAGCTCTGACAGGGGAGAAGCTTTCTTT. It encodes CASSSDRGEAFF. V and J are TRBV9 and TRBJ1-1, with TRBD1 matching 8 bases. CDR3 length equals 12 residues. J was trimmed by 8 bases and V by 4 bases; bases with no gene match: 4. The V gene's germline CDR1 is SGDLS and CDR2 YYNGEE.